Following are 17 T cell receptor beta chains from one sample sequenced in a study of identical twins. TCRdb analysed the 5' RACE reads with MiXCR anew, one entry per CDR3 protein. The data show 750,000 to 950,000 distinct CDR3 sequences, 9% to 15% seen once. These data were also filed under a second study, of yellow fever vaccine responses in identical twins.

The source material was PBMCs. The source is a woman aged 18 to 35 in good health.

This clonotype has a handful of counts. The chain employs TRBV6-5 and TRBJ1-2, with a weak D call TRBD1 (5 bases). This CDR3 contains 16 residues. Trimming stripped 1 base from V and 7 bases from J, with 19 bases between. Germline V gives CDR1 MNHEY, CDR2 SVGAGI. The CDR3: CASSYLPGLTSGGYTF. DNA of the CDR3: TGTGCCAGCAGTTACTTACCGGGACTCACTTCGGGTGGCTACACCTTC.

This chain joins TRBV29-1 and TRBJ2-3; 7 bases line up with TRBD1. The germline V gene encodes CDR1 SQVTM and CDR2 ANQGSEA. The V segment lost 6 bases and the J segment 6 bases; nucleotides outside the gene matches: 12. This CDR3 region has 14 residues. CDR3 amino acids: CSVQNRGSPDTQYF. DNA of the CDR3: TGCAGCGTGCAAAACAGGGGATCACCGGATACGCAGTATTTT.

This clonotype was found a few times. V usage is TRBV29-1 and J usage is TRBJ2-1; D is unresolved. V shed 7 bases and J shed 0 bases, with 7 bases lying between them. CDR1 SQVTM and CDR2 ANQGSEA come from the germline V gene. This CDR3 spans 12 amino acids. The CDR3 DNA sequence: TGCAGCGCTTACCGCTCCTACAATGAGCAGTTCTTC. Protein sequence: CSAYRSYNEQFF.

V gene TRBV6-1 combines with J gene TRBJ2-6; D uncertain. The germline V gene has CDR1 MNHNS and CDR2 SASEGT. The V gene lost 6 bases and the J gene lost 0 bases, with 15 bases spanning the gap. The CDR3 spans 17 residues. The CDR3 DNA sequence: TGTGCCAGCAGCCAGAAGCGTCCTAGCTCTGGGGCCAACGTCCTGACTTTC. Translating gives CASSQKRPSSGANVLTF.

V gene TRBV6-2 or TRBV6-3 combines with J gene TRBJ2-7; maybe TRBD2 (7 bases). Looked up from germline, CDR1 is MNHEY and CDR2 is SVGEGT. Trimming left V 8 bases short and J 7 bases short, with 30 bases between. This CDR3 spans 17 amino acids. This CDR3 is CASGGLRLASKSGEQYF. The CDR3 DNA is TGTGCCAGCGGGGGCCTACGACTAGCCTCAAAATCGGGGGAGCAGTACTTC.

At least ten counts were recorded for this clonotype. The chain couples TRBV29-1 to TRBJ2-2; D is tentatively TRBD1 or TRBD2 (5 bases each). CDR1 is SQVTM and CDR2 is ANQGSEA in the germline V gene. The V gene lost 0 bases and the J gene lost 6 bases, with 14 bases spanning the gap. The CDR3 is 15 residues long. The CDR3 region has the DNA TGCAGCGTTGAAGAGGGGGTTGGGGGTCCCGGGGAGCTGTTTTTT. It encodes CSVEEGVGGPGELFF.

The chain recombines TRBV10-3 with TRBJ1-1; 9 bases fit TRBD1. There are 16 residues in the CDR3. Unmatched junction bases numbered 13, after V lost 10 bases and J lost 1 base. The germline V gene encodes CDR1 ENHRY and CDR2 SYGVKD. CDR3 coding DNA: TGTGCCAGCAGAGAGTCCGGGACAGGGACGAACACTGAAGCTTTCTTT. This encodes CASRESGTGTNTEAFF.

This clonotype has just a few counts. V usage is TRBV20-1 and J usage is TRBJ1-2; D might be TRBD1 (5 bases). V was trimmed by 1 base and J by 5 bases, leaving 20 bases between them. Per the germline V gene, CDR1 is DFQATT and CDR2 is SNEGSKA (reference sequence). This CDR3 has 16 residues. The chain's CDR3 is CSARGPGLTADYGYTF. The CDR3 coding sequence is TGCAGTGCTAGAGGGCCAGGTTTGACAGCCGATTATGGCTACACCTTC.

This clonotype came up many times. The rearrangement links TRBV7-9 to TRBJ2-5; 7 nucleotides agree with TRBD1. The germline gives CDR1 SEHNR, CDR2 FQNEAQ (reference sequence). The CDR3 sequence is 16 residues long. V shed 1 base and J 1 base; nucleotides not matched to a gene: 6. The CDR3 is CASSLERRGIQETQYF. In DNA, the CDR3 is TGTGCCAGCAGCTTAGAACGCAGGGGGATCCAAGAGACCCAGTACTTC.

The chain employs TRBV11-2 and TRBJ2-2; no reliable D call. The CDR3 has 15 residues. CDR1 is SGHAT and CDR2 is FQNNGV in the germline V gene. V was trimmed by 4 bases and J by 1 base, leaving 10 bases between them. The CDR3 spells CASSSRRKNTGELFF. CDR3 nucleotides: TGTGCCAGCAGCTCCCGACGTAAGAACACCGGGGAGCTGTTTTTT.

This clonotype came up a few times. The chain employs TRBV10-3 and TRBJ2-2, with TRBD2 as a possible D gene (6 bases). CDR3 size: 15 residues. CDR1 ENHRY and CDR2 SYGVKD come from the germline V gene. V was pared by 7 bases and J by 3 bases, with 15 bases between. The CDR3 spells CAITGLADHTGELFF. In DNA, the CDR3 is TGTGCCATCACAGGGTTAGCGGATCACACCGGGGAGCTGTTTTTT.

This clonotype was picked up one time. A much larger clone is a single base away; this may be a read error. The chain recombines TRBV20-1 with TRBJ2-1; 7 nucleotides agree with TRBD2. Germline loops: CDR1 DFQATT, CDR2 SNEGSKA (reference sequence). J was trimmed by 1 base and V by 6 bases; bases with no gene match: 9. The CDR3 has 15 amino acids. Here the CDR3 DNA reads TGCAGTGCCCGGGCTAGCGGAGATTCCTACAATGAGCAGTTCTTC. It yields the protein CSARASGDSYNEQFF.

The genes are TRBV7-9 and TRBJ1-4, with D hard to call. CDR1 and CDR2 from the germline V gene are SEHNR and FQNEAQ (reference sequence). The CDR3 sequence is 15 residues long. Trimming removed 6 bases from V and 8 bases from J, with 19 bases in between. This CDR3 reads CASSYRAPQEEKLFF. CDR3 sequence (DNA): TGTGCCAGCAGTTACCGGGCCCCTCAGGAGGAAAAACTGTTTTTT.

This clonotype has just a few counts. V usage is TRBV10-1 and J usage is TRBJ2-5; 7 bases fit TRBD1. The CDR3 spans 16 residues. The V segment lost 3 bases and the J segment 0 bases; nucleotides outside the gene matches: 7. Germline values: CDR1 WNHNN, CDR2 SYGVQD (reference sequence). The CDR3 loop reads CASSDLTGSNQETQYF. The CDR3 coding sequence is TGCGCCAGCAGTGACCTGACAGGGTCCAACCAAGAGACCCAGTACTTC.

This chain links TRBV25-1 with TRBJ2-3; D may be TRBD1 or TRBD2 (5 bases each). CDR3 length equals 15 residues. CDR1 is MGHDK and CDR2 is SYGVNS in the germline V gene. The germline V and J ends were trimmed by 3 bases and 2 bases, with 12 bases remaining between them. The CDR3 reads CASSDQGRVTDTQYF. In nucleotides, the CDR3 is TGTGCCAGCAGTGACCAGGGACGGGTCACAGATACGCAGTATTTT.

The V and J genes are TRBV20-1 and TRBJ2-1; 12 bases align to TRBD2. With 6 bases clipped from V and 7 bases from J, the junction kept 7 bases outside the gene matches. The germline V gene encodes CDR1 DFQATT and CDR2 SNEGSKA (reference sequence). The CDR3 has 14 residues. The CDR3 here is CSAYRLAGVNEQFF. In DNA form, the CDR3 reads TGCAGTGCCTACAGACTAGCGGGAGTGAATGAGCAGTTCTTC.

The sample holds many counts of this clonotype. V usage is TRBV7-9 and J usage is TRBJ2-7; 13 nucleotides line up with TRBD2. Trimming cost V 5 bases and J 3 bases; bases outside gene matches: 4. Germline V CDR1 and CDR2: SEHNR, FQNEAQ (reference sequence). CDR3 length: 15 residues. Here the CDR3 reads CASSALAGGLYEQYF. CDR3 bases: TGTGCCAGCAGCGCACTAGCGGGAGGGCTCTACGAGCAGTACTTC. The variable domain in full, completed from reference TRBV7-9 and TRBJ2-7, reads DTGVSQNPRHKITKRGQNVTFRCDPISEHNRLYWYRQTLGQGPEFLTYFQNEAQLEKSRLLSDRFSAERPKGSFSTLEIQRTEQGDSAMYLCASSALAGGLYEQYFGPGTRLTVT.